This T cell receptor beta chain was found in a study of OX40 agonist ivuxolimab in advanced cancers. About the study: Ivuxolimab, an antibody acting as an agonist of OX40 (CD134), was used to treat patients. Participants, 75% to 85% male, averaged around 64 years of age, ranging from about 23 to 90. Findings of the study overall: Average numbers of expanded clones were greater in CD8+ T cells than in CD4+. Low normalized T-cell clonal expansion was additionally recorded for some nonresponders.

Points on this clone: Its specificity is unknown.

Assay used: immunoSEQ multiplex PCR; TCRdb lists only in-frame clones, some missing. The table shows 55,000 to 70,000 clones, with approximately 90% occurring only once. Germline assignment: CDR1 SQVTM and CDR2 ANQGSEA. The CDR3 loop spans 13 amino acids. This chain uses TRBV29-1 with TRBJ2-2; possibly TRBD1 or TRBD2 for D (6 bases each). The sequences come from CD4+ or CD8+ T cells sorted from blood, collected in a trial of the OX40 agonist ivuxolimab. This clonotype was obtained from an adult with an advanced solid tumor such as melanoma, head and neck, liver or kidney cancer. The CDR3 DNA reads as TGCATTGGCGGGACACCTACAACCGGGGAGCTGTTTTTT. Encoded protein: CIGGTPTTGELFF.